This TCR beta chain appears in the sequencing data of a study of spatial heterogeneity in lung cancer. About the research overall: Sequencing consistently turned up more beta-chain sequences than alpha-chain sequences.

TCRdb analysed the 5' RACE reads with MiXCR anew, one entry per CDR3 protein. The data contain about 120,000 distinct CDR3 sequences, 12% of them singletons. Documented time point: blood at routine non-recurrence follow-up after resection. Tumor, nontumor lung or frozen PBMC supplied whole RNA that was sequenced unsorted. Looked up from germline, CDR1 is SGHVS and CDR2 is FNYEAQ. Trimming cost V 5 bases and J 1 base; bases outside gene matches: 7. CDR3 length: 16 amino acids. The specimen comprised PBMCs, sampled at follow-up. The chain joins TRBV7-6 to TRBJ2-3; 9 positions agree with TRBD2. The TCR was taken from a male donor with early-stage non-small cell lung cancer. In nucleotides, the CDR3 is TGTGCCAGCAGCCCCGGACTAGCGTTACGCACAGATACGCAGTATTTT. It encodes CASSPGLALRTDTQYF. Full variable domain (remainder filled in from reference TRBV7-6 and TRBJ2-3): GAGVSQSPRYKVTKRGQDVALRCDPISGHVSLYWYRQALGQGPEFLTYFNYEAQQDKSGLPNDRFSAERPEGSISTLTIQRTEQRDSAMYRCASSPGLALRTDTQYFGPGTRLTVL.